A selection of T cell receptor beta chains follows, all from one sample in a study of T cell changes during pregnancy in multiple sclerosis. The assay was immunoSEQ multiplex PCR, and TCRdb's table has in-frame clones only and misses some. Of about 36,000 clones listed, around 92% are singletons. Sequencing was performed on CD4+ T cells from peripheral blood mononuclear cells, taken after pregnancy. The origin of the receptors is a female donor with multiple sclerosis, enrolled in a pregnancy study. Both conserved end residues are part of each CDR3. A D gene is named only where the DNA matches it firmly. Clone size appears in some rows only: once, few, many, or a class for an expanded clone.

TGCGCCAGCAGCTGGGGGGGACCAGATACGCAGTATTTT CASSWGGPDTQYF TRBV5-1 13 TRBD2 TRBJ2-3 -
TGCGCCAGCAGCCAAACAGGGGGAATCGCGGAGACCCAGTACTTC CASSQTGGIAETQYF TRBV4-1 15 TRBD1 TRBJ2-5 -
TGTGCCAGCAGTTACCGGGGGAGCTCCTATAATTCACCCCTCCACTTT CASSYRGSSYNSPLHF TRBV6-6 16 - TRBJ1-6 -
TGTGCCAGTAGTATGAGTTCCGAGCAGTACTTC CASSMSSEQYF TRBV19 11 - TRBJ2-7 -
TGTGCCAGCAGTTTCTCGACTAGCGTAGCGCAGTATTTT CASSFSTSVAQYF TRBV28 13 TRBD2 TRBJ2-3 -
TGTGCCAGCAGCTTTCGGGGGGAGTCTAATGAGCAGTTCTTC CASSFRGESNEQFF TRBV7-9 14 TRBD2 TRBJ2-1 -
TGCGCCAGCAGCTTGGCCAGCGGGGCCTACACTGAAGCTTTCTTT CASSLASGAYTEAFF TRBV5-1 15 - TRBJ1-1 once
TGCGCCAGCAGCCCAGCCGGGACTAGCGGCTACGAGCAGTACTTC CASSPAGTSGYEQYF TRBV5-1 15 TRBD2 TRBJ2-7 -
TGTGCCAGCTCACTGGGACAGGGAACTGAAGCTTTCTTT CASSLGQGTEAFF TRBV18 13 TRBD1 TRBJ1-1 -
TGTGCCAGCACCCTTCCCTACGAGCAGTACTTC CASTLPYEQYF TRBV6-1 11 - TRBJ2-7 -